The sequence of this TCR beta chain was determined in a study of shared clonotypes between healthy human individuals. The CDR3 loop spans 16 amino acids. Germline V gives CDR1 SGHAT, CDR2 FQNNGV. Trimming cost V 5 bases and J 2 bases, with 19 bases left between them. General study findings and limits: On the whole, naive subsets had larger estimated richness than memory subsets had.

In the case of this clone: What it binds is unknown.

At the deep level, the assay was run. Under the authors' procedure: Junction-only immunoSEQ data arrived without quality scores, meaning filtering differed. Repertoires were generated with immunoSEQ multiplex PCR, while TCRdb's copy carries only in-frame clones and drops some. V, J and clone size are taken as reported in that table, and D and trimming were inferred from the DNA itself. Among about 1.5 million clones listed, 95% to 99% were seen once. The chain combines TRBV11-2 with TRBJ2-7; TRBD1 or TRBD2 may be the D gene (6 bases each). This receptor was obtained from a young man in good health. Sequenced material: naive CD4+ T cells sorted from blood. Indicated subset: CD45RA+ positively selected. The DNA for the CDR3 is TGTGCCAGCAGCGGTGGAGGGGGACTGATTACCTACGAGCAGTACTTC. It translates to CASSGGGGLITYEQYF.